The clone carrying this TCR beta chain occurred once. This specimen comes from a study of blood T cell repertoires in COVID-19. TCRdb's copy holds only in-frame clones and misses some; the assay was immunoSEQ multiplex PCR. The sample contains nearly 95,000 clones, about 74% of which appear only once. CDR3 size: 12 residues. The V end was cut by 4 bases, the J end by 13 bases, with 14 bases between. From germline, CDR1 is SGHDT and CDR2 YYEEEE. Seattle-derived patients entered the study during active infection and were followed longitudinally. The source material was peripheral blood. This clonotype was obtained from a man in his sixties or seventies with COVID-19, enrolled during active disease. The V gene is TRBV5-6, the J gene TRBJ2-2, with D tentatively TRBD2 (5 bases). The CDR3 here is CASSQGSGMLFF. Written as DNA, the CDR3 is TGTGCCAGCAGCCAAGGATCGGGGATGCTGTTTTTT. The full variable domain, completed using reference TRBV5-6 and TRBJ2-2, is DAGVTQSPTHLIKTRGQQVTLRCSPKSGHDTVSWYQQALGQGPQFIFQYYEEEERQRGNFPDRFSGHQFPNYSSELNVNALLLGDSALYLCASSQGSGMLFFGEGSRLTVL.